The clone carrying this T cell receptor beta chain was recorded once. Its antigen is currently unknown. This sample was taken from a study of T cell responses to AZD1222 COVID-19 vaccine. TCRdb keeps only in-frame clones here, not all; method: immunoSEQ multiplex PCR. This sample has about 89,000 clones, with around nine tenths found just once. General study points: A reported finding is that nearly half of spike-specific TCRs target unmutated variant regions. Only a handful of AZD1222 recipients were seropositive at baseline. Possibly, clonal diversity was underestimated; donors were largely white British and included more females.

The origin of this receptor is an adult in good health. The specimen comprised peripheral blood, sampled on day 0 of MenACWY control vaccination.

The CDR3 spells CASSGLAGITDTQYF. The CDR3 DNA reads TGTGCCAGCAGTGGACTAGCGGGGATCACAGATACGCAGTATTTT. The rearrangement links TRBV6-2 or TRBV6-3 to TRBJ2-3; 12 bases line up with TRBD2. The CDR3 sequence is 15 residues long. CDR1 is MNHEY, CDR2 SVGEGT, per germline. V lost 5 bases and J lost 2; bases outside the gene matches: 2.